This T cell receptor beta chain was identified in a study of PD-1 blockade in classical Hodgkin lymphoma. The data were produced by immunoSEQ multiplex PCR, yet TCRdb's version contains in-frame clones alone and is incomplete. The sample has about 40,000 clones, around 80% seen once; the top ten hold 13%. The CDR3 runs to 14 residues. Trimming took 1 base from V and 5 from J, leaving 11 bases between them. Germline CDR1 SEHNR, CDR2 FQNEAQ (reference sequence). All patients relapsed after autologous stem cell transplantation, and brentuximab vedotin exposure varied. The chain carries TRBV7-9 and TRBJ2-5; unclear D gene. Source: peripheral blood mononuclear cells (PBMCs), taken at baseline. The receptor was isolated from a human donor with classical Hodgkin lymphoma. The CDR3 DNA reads TGTGCCAGCAGCTTAGAGGGTCTAAGGGAGACCCAGTACTTC. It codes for CASSLEGLRETQYF. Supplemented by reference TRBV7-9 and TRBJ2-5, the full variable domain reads DTGVSQNPRHKITKRGQNVTFRCDPISEHNRLYWYRQTLGQGPEFLTYFQNEAQLEKSRLLSDRFSAERPKGSFSTLEIQRTEQGDSAMYLCASSLEGLRETQYFGPGTRLLVL.